The source of this T cell receptor beta chain is a study of CD8 T cells in ankylosing spondylitis. TCRdb reprocessed the 5' RACE reads via MiXCR and lists one record per CDR3 protein. The sample has about 33,000 distinct CDR3 sequences, around an eighth seen once. This clonotype is large by share. The sequenced sample was synovial fluid, either unsorted or a sorted T cell fraction (not recorded which). The receptor was isolated from a male donor with ankylosing spondylitis.

For the CDR3, the DNA is TGTGCCAGCAGCCCAGCCCAGGGGGGCCTGGGCACAGATACGCAGTATTTT. It specifies CASSPAQGGLGTDTQYF. This rearrangement joins TRBV7-6 to TRBJ2-3; a weak D match, TRBD1 (7 bases). The germline CDR1 and CDR2 sequences are SGHVS and FNYEAQ. Deletions cut 5 bases from V and 1 base from J, with 19 bases between. This CDR3 is built from 17 residues.